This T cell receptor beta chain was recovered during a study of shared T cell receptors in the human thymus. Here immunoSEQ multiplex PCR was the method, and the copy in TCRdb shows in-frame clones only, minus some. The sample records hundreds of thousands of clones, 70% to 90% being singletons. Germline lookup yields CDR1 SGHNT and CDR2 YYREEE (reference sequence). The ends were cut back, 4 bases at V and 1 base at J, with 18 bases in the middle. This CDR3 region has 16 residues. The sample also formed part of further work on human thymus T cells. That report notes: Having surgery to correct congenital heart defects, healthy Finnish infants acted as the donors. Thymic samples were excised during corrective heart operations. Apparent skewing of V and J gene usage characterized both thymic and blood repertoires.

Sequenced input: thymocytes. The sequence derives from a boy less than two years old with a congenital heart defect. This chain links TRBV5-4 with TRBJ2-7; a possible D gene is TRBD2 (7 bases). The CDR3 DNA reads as TGTGCCAGCAGCCCCTCCGGGGGGCGGGCGTCCTACGAGCAGTACTTC. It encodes CASSPSGGRASYEQYF.